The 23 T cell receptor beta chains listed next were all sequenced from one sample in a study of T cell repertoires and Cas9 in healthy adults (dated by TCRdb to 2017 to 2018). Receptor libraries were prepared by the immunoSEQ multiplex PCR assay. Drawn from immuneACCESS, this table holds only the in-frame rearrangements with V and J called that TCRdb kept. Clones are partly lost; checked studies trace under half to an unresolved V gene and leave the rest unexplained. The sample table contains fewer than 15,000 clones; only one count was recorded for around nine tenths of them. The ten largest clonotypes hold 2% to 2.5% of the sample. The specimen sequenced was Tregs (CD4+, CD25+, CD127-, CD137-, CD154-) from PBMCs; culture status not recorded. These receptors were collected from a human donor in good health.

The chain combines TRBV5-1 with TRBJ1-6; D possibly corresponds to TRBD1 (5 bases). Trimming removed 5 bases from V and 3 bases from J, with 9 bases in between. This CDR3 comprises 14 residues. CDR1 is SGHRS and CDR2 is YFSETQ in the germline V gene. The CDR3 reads CASSLTDYNSPLHF. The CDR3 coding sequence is TGCGCCAGCAGTTTGACAGACTATAATTCACCCCTCCACTTT.

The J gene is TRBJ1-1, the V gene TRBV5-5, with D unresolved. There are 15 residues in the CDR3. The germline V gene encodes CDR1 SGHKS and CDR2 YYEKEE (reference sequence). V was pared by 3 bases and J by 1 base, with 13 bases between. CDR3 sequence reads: CASSYGGSWNTEAFF. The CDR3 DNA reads TGTGCCAGCAGCTACGGTGGTAGTTGGAACACTGAAGCTTTCTTT.

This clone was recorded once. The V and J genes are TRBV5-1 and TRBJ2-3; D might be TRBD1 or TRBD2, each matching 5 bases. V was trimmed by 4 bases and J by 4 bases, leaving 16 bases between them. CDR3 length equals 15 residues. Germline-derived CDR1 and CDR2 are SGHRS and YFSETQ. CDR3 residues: CASSPRGIGADTQYF. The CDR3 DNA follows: TGCGCCAGCAGCCCCCGGGGCATCGGGGCAGATACGCAGTATTTT.

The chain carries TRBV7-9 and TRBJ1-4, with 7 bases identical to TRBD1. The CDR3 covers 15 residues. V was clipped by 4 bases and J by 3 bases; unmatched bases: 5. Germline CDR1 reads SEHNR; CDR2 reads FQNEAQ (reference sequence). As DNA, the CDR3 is TGTGCCAGCAGCTCGACGACAGGGTCTAATGAAAAACTGTTTTTT. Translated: CASSSTTGSNEKLFF. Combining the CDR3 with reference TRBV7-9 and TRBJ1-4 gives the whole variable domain DTGVSQNPRHKITKRGQNVTFRCDPISEHNRLYWYRQTLGQGPEFLTYFQNEAQLEKSRLLSDRFSAERPKGSFSTLEIQRTEQGDSAMYLCASSSTTGSNEKLFFGSGTQLSVL.

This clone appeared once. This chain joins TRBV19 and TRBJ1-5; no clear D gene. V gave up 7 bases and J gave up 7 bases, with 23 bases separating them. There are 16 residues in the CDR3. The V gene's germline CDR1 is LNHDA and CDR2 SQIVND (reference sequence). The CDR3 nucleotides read TGTGCCAGTAAGTCCAGCGCTTTGGGCGCAGGACAGCCCCAGCATTTT. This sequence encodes CASKSSALGAGQPQHF.

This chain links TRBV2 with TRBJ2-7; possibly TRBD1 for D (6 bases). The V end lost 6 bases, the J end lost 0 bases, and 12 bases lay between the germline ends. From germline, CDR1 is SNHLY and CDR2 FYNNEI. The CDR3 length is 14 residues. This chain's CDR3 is CASSRGGSSYEQYF. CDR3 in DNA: TGTGCCAGCAGCCGAGGGGGAAGCTCCTACGAGCAGTACTTC.

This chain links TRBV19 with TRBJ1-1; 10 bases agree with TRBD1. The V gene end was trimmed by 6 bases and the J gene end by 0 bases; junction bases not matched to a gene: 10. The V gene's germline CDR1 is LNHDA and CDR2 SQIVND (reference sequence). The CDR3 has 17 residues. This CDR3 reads CASRPLMDRGVNTEAFF. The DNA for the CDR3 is TGTGCCAGTAGGCCCCTTATGGACAGGGGGGTGAACACTGAAGCTTTCTTT.

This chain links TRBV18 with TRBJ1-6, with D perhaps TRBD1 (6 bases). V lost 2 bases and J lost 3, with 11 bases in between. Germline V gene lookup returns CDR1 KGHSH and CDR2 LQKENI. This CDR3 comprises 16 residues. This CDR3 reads CASSPTTGGYNSPLHF. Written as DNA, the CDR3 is TGTGCCAGCTCACCAACGACAGGAGGCTATAATTCACCCCTCCACTTT. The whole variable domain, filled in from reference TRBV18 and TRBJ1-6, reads NAGVMQNPRHLVRRRGQEARLRCSPMKGHSHVYWYRQLPEEGLKFMVYLQKENIIDESGMPKERFSAEFPKEGPSILRIQQVVRGDSAAYFCASSPTTGGYNSPLHFGNGTRLTVT.

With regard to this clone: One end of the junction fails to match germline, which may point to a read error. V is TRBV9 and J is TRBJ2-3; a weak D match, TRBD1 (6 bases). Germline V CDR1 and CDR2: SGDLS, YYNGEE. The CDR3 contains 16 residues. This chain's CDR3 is CAGSVADRSSTDTQYF. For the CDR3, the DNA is TGTGCCGGCAGCGTAGCTGACAGGAGTAGCACAGATACGCAGTATTTT.

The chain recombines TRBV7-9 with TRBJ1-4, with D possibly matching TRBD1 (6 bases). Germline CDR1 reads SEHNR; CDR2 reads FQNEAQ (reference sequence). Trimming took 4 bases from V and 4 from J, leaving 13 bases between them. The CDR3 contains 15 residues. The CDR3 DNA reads TGTGCCAGCAGCTATCGGGGGCTTAGTAATGAAAAACTGTTTTTT. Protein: CASSYRGLSNEKLFF.

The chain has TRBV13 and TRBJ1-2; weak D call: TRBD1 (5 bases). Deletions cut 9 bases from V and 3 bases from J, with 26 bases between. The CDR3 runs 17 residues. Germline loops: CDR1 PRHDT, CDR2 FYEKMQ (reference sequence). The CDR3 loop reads CASTTTGRGAGYYGYTF. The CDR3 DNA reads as TGTGCCAGTACCACCACAGGTAGAGGAGCGGGATACTATGGCTACACCTTC.

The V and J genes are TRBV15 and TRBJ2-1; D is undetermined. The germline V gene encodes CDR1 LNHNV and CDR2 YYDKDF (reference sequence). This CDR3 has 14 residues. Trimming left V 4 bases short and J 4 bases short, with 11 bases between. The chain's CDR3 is CATSTAVEYNEQFF. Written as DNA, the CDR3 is TGTGCCACCAGCACCGCCGTGGAGTACAATGAGCAGTTCTTC.

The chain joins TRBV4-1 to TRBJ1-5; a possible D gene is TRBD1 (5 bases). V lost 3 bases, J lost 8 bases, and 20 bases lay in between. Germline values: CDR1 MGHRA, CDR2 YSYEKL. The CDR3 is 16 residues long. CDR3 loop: CASSQTPGLRGEPQHF. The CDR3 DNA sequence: TGCGCCAGCAGCCAGACCCCGGGGCTCCGGGGGGAGCCCCAGCATTTT.

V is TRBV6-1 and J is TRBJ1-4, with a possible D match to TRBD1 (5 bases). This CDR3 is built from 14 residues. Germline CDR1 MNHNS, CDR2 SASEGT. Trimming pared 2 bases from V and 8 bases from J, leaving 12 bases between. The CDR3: CASSEIGVREKLFF. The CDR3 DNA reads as TGTGCCAGCAGTGAAATAGGGGTCCGGGAAAAACTGTTTTTT.

This CDR3 reads CASSPSRRRSQETQYF. Here the CDR3 DNA reads TGCGCCAGCAGCCCCTCCAGAAGAAGAAGCCAAGAGACCCAGTACTTC. The genes are TRBV5-1 and TRBJ2-5; D is unclear. V was pared by 4 bases and J by 1 base, with 17 bases between. CDR3 length: 16 amino acids. The germline V gene encodes CDR1 SGHRS and CDR2 YFSETQ.

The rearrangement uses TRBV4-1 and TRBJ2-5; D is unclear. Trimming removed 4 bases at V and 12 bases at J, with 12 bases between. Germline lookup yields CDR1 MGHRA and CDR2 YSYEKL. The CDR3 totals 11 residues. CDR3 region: CASSLRLGKYF. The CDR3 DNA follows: TGCGCCAGCAGCCTTCGACTGGGAAAGTACTTC.

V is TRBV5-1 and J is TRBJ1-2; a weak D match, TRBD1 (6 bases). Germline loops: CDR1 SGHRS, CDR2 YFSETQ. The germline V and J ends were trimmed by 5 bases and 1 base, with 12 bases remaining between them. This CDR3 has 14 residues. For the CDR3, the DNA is TGCGCCAGCAGTATCGGACAGTTTAACTATGGCTACACCTTC. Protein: CASSIGQFNYGYTF.

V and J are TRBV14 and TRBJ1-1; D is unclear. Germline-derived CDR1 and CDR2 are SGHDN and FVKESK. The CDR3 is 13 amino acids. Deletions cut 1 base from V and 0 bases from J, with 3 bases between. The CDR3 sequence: CASSQGVNTEAFF. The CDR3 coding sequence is TGTGCCAGCAGCCAAGGGGTGAACACTGAAGCTTTCTTT.

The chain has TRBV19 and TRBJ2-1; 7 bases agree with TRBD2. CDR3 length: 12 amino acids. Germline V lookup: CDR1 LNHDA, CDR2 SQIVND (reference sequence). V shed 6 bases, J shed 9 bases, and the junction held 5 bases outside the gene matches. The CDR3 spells CASSPGLPEQFF. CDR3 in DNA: TGTGCCAGTAGCCCGGGACTACCTGAGCAGTTCTTC.

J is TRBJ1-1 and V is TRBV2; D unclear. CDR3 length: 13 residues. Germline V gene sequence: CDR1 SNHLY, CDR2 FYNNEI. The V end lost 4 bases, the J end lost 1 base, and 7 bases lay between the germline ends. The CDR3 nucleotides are TGTGCCAGCAGTGCGAGCAGGAACACTGAAGCTTTCTTT. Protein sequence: CASSASRNTEAFF.

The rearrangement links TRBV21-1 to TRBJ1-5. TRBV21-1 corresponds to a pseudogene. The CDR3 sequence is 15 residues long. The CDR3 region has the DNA TGTGCCAGCAGTCCCCTCCGCAGAGACAATCAGCCCCAGCATTTT. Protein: CASSPLRRDNQPQHF.

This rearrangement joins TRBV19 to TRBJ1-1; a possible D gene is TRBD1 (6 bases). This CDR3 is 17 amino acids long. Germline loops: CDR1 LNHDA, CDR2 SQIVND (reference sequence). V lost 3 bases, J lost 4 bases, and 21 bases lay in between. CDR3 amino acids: CASSIQPVTGWVTEAFF. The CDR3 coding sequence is TGTGCCAGTAGTATTCAACCCGTCACAGGGTGGGTCACTGAAGCTTTCTTT.

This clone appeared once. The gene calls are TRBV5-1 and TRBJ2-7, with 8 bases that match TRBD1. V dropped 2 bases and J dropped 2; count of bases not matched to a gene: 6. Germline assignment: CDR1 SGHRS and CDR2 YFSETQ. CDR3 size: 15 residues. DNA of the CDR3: TGCGCCAGCAGCTTCACAGGGGGACCCCCCTACGAGCAGTACTTC. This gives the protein CASSFTGGPPYEQYF.